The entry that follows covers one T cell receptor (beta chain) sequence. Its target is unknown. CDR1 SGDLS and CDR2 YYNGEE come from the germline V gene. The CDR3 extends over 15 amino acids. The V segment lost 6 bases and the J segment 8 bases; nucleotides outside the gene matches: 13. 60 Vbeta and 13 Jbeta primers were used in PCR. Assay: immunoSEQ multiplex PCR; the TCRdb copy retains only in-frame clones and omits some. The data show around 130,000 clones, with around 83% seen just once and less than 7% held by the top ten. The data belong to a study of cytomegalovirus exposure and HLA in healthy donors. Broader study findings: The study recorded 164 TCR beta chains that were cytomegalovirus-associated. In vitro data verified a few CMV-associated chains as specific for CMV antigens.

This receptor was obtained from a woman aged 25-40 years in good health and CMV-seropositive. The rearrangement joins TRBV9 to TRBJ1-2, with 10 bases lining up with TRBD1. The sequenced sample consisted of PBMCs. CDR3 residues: CASTLNDRGRVGYTF. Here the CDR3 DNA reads TGTGCCAGCACCCTGAACGACAGGGGGCGTGTGGGCTACACCTTC.